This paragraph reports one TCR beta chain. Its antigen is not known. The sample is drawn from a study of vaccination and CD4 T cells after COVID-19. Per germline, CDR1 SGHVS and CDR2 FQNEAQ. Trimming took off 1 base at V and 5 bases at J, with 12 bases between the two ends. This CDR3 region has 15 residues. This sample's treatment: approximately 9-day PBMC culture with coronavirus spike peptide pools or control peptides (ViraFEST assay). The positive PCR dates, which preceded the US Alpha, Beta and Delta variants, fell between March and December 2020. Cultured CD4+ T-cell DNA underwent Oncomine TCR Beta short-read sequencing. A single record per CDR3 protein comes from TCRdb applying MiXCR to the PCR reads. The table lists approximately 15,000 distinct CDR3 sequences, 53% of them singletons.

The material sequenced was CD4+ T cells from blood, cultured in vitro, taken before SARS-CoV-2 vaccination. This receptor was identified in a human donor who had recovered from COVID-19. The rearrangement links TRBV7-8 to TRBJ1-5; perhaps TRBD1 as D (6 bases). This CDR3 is CASSLVRGLDQPQHF. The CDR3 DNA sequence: TGTGCCAGCAGCTTAGTTCGGGGGCTGGATCAGCCCCAGCATTTT.